Presented here are 27 T cell receptor beta chains from one specimen sequenced in a study of tumor-infiltrating lymphocytes in primary liver carcinoma. Starting material of approximately 500 ng total RNA yielded TCR beta cDNA via a constant-region primer. A slightly modified ARM-PCR protocol with three nested multiplex PCR rounds produced these TCR beta libraries. The two initial PCR rounds, about 9 cycles each, used TRBV1-TRBV30 forward and C-beta reverse primers. From the multiplex PCR reads, TCRdb called clonotypes with MiXCR, one entry per CDR3 protein. The sample holds 300,000 to 350,000 distinct CDR3 sequences, 65% seen once. For blood RNA, unsorted whole blood served as the source, and germline DNA was extracted too. The sample taken for sequencing was peripheral blood. The receptors here all came from a man aged 40-49 years with primary liver carcinoma and hepatitis B virus infection.

Comments on this clonotype: The junction differs from germline at one of its ends, possibly a read error. The chain combines TRBV6-5 with TRBJ1-1; the D gene is possibly TRBD1 (5 bases). CDR1 is MNHEY and CDR2 is SVGAGI in the germline V gene. The CDR3 length is 16 residues. CDR3 loop: CASSYLDPSGNTGAFF. The CDR3, as DNA: TGTGCCAGCAGTTACCTGGATCCGTCAGGGAACACTGGAGCTTTCTTT.

This clonotype was picked up many times. The chain has TRBV29-1 and TRBJ2-5, with 7 bases fitting TRBD1. V trimming: 6 bases; J trimming: 3 bases; junction bases outside the gene matches: 7. Germline V gene lookup returns CDR1 SQVTM and CDR2 ANQGSEA. The CDR3 covers 13 residues. CDR3 in amino acids: CSVEPGQKETQYF. CDR3 nucleotide sequence: TGCAGCGTAGAACCGGGACAGAAAGAGACCCAGTACTTC.

This chain links TRBV28 with TRBJ2-7; 8 bases are shared with TRBD1. The ends lost 7 bases at V and 1 base at J; junction bases unmatched: 9. Germline V gives CDR1 MDHEN, CDR2 SYDVKM. The CDR3 has 15 amino acids. This CDR3 is CASNLSQGASYEQYF. CDR3 sequence (DNA): TGTGCCAGCAATTTGAGCCAGGGGGCGTCCTACGAGCAGTACTTC.

With regard to this clonotype: A much larger clone sits a single nucleotide away, making a read error possible. CDR3 sequence (DNA): TGTGCCAGCGGTTCCTTTGAATACGAGCAGTACTTC. Protein product: CASGSFEYEQYF. V is TRBV6-6 and J is TRBJ2-7; no clear D gene. Germline lookup yields CDR1 MNHNY and CDR2 SVGAGI (reference sequence). The CDR3 totals 12 residues. V was clipped by 8 bases and J by 4 bases, with 12 bases between them.

This clonotype was found many times. J is TRBJ2-4 and V is TRBV11-2; TRBD1 is a possible D gene (6 bases). This CDR3 is built from 15 residues. CDR1 is SGHAT, CDR2 FQNNGV, per germline. V was cut by 1 base and J by 5 bases, with 12 bases left in between. The CDR3 loop is CASSLVQGRENIQYF. In nucleotides, the CDR3 is TGTGCCAGCAGCTTAGTCCAGGGGCGGGAAAACATTCAGTACTTC.

Comments on this clonotype: One end of the junction varies from germline; a read error may be responsible. The genes are TRBV11-2 and TRBJ1-6; D ambiguous. Germline CDR1 SGHAT, CDR2 FQNNGV. CDR3 length: 18 amino acids. CDR3 sequence: CASSYTVVLGSYNSLLHF. DNA for the CDR3: TGTGCCAGCAGCTACACTGTGGTCCTCGGCTCCTATAATTCACTCCTCCACTTT.

This clonotype appeared once. The gene calls are TRBV29-1 and TRBJ2-1; 12 bases match TRBD2. The germline V gene encodes CDR1 SQVTM and CDR2 ANQGSEA. This CDR3 spans 17 amino acids. Trimming cost V 8 bases and J 2 bases; bases outside gene matches: 13. CDR3 nucleotides: TGCAGCCTTGTAACCGGGACTAGCGGGTGGGCCTACAATGAGCAGTTCTTC. It codes for CSLVTGTSGWAYNEQFF.

This clonotype was recorded a few times. The V gene is TRBV6-2 or TRBV6-3, the J gene TRBJ2-3; D gene ambiguous. The V gene lost 4 bases and the J gene lost 2 bases, with 19 bases spanning the gap. Germline V gives CDR1 MNHEY, CDR2 SVGEGT. There are 17 residues in the CDR3. As DNA, the CDR3 is TGTGCCAGCAGTTCGGGCCTTTTTGTCAGCAACACAGATACGCAGTATTTT. Residues: CASSSGLFVSNTDTQYF.

This clonotype showed up many times. J is TRBJ2-7 and V is TRBV6-1; 8 nucleotides match TRBD2. Germline V gives CDR1 MNHNS, CDR2 SASEGT. The CDR3 runs to 12 residues. The ends lost 10 bases at V and 2 bases at J; junction bases unmatched: 4. The CDR3 DNA is TGTGCCATCAGGACTAGCACCTACGAGCAGTACTTC. Translated: CAIRTSTYEQYF.

This clonotype has a count of ten or more. The chain couples TRBV6-1 to TRBJ2-2; D is possibly TRBD1 (5 bases). Between the trimmed V and J ends, which lost 3 bases and 0 bases, there was a span of 17 bases. Germline V lookup: CDR1 MNHNS, CDR2 SASEGT. The CDR3 is 18 residues long. CDR3 loop: CASSEKGAPRANTGELFF. Here the CDR3 DNA reads TGTGCCAGCAGTGAGAAAGGGGCCCCACGGGCGAACACCGGGGAGCTGTTTTTT.

On this clonotype: A read error may account for a junction end that differs from germline. This chain links TRBV6-2 or TRBV6-3 with TRBJ2-3, with 7 bases aligning to TRBD2. Germline V gives CDR1 MNHEY, CDR2 SVGEGT. The CDR3 spans 15 residues. CDR3 nucleotide sequence: TGTGCCACCAGTTACGCTAGCGGTAGCACAGATACGCAGTATTTT. Translating it yields CATSYASGSTDTQYF.

Comments on this clonotype: A much larger clone sits a single nucleotide away, making a read error possible. This chain uses TRBV6-2 or TRBV6-3 with TRBJ2-5; 10 bases align to TRBD2. The germline V gene has CDR1 MNHEY and CDR2 SVGEGT. CDR3 length: 14 residues. The CDR3 DNA sequence: TGTGCCAGCAGGCAGGGACTAGCGCAAGAGACCCATTACTTC. Protein: CASRQGLAQETHYF.

In regard to this clonotype: A much larger clone is a single base away; this may be a read error. V is TRBV11-2 and J is TRBJ2-7; D gene unclear. The CDR3 consists of 15 residues. Germline lookup yields CDR1 SGHAT and CDR2 FQNNGV. The DNA for the CDR3 is TGTGCCAGCAGCTCACCCGAGGCAGCCTCCCACGAGCAGTACTTC. Translated: CASSSPEAASHEQYF.

This chain links TRBV19 with TRBJ2-7; no definite D call. CDR3 size: 11 residues. Looked up from germline, CDR1 is LNHDA and CDR2 is SQIVND (reference sequence). CDR3: CPICGSYEQYF. CDR3 DNA sequence: TGTCCTATATGCGGATCCTACGAGCAGTACTTC. Complete variable domain (other parts from reference TRBV19 and TRBJ2-7): DGGITQSPKYLFRKEGQNVTLSCEQNLNHDAMYWYRQDPGQGLRLIYYSQIVNDFQKGDIAEGYSVSREKKESFPLTVTSAQKNPTAFYLCPICGSYEQYFGPGTRLTVT.

A note on this clonotype: Compared with germline, one end of the junction differs, possibly owing to a read error. The chain combines TRBV11-2 with TRBJ2-1; TRBD2 matches 7 bases. CDR3 length equals 15 residues. Germline V gives CDR1 SGHAT, CDR2 FQNNGV. The CDR3: CASSPRGTNSNDQFF. The CDR3 DNA follows: TGTGCCAGCAGCCCCCGCGGGACTAATAGCAATGATCAGTTCTTC.

Ten or more counts support this clonotype. This chain joins TRBV11-2 and TRBJ2-5; TRBD2 aligns across 10 bases. Trimming cost V 5 bases and J 4 bases; bases outside gene matches: 7. The CDR3 loop spans 15 amino acids. CDR1 is SGHAT, CDR2 FQNNGV, per germline. CDR3 sequence: CASSGTSGIGETQYF. In nucleotides, the CDR3 is TGTGCCAGCAGCGGTACTAGCGGGATCGGAGAGACCCAGTACTTC. The full variable domain, rest sourced from reference TRBV11-2 and TRBJ2-5, is EAGVAQSPRYKIIEKRQSVAFWCNPISGHATLYWYQQILGQGPKLLIQFQNNGVVDDSQLPKDRFSAERLKGVDSTLKIQPAKLEDSAVYLCASSGTSGIGETQYFGPGTRLLVL.

The V and J genes are TRBV11-2 and TRBJ2-7; no definite D call. This CDR3 has 17 amino acids. Germline loops: CDR1 SGHAT, CDR2 FQNNGV. Trimming shortened V by 4 bases and J by 6 bases, and 25 bases separated the two germline ends. The CDR3 coding sequence is TGTGCCAGCAGCTACGATCACGCGCGACAAGCTGGCTGCGAGCAGTACTTC. It encodes CASSYDHARQAGCEQYF.

The genes are TRBV12-3 or TRBV12-4 and TRBJ2-4, with 9 bases lining up with TRBD1. Trimming at V came to 9 bases and at J to 6 bases, leaving 6 bases not matched to a gene. This CDR3 contains 13 residues. The CDR3 bases are TGTGCCAGTATCACAGGGGGCATAAACATTCAGTACTTC. Amino acids: CASITGGINIQYF.

As to this clonotype: A much larger clone differs by one base, so this may be a read error. The genes are TRBV4-2 and TRBJ2-4; TRBD2 is a possible D gene (6 bases). Trimming stripped 2 bases from V and 9 bases from J, with 17 bases between. The germline V gene has CDR1 LGHNA and CDR2 YNFKEQ. CDR3 size: 15 residues. Written as DNA, the CDR3 is TGTGCCAGCAGCCAAAATAGGACTACCGGGGCCATTCAGTACTTC. It specifies CASSQNRTTGAIQYF.

A word on this clonotype: Its ends do not fully match the called genes, so a read error is possible. The chain employs TRBV4-2 and TRBJ2-3; 12 nucleotides agree with TRBD2. There are 19 residues in the CDR3. Germline V gives CDR1 LGHNA, CDR2 YNFKEQ. The CDR3 loop reads CVSSQDWLAGGASTDTQYF. The CDR3 region has the DNA TGTGTCAGCAGCCAAGACTGGCTAGCGGGAGGGGCCAGCACAGATACGCAGTATTTT.

The chain is built from TRBV30 and TRBJ1-1; 7 nucleotides agree with TRBD1. This CDR3 is 14 amino acids long. CDR1 and CDR2 (germline): GTSNPN, SVGIG (reference sequence). J gave up 4 bases and V 1 base, and 6 bases lay outside the gene matches. The CDR3 sequence is CAWSADRQGTEAFF. The CDR3 DNA reads TGTGCCTGGAGTGCAGATCGACAGGGCACTGAAGCTTTCTTT.

Points on this clonotype: One junction end does not reproduce the germline sequence, and a read error may be involved. J is TRBJ2-7 and V is TRBV29-1, with TRBD1 matching over 8 bases. The germline V gene encodes CDR1 SQVTM and CDR2 ANQGSEA. CDR3 length: 16 amino acids. CDR3 sequence: CSVSGGRTGSTYEQYF. For the CDR3, the DNA is TGCAGCGTTAGTGGGGGCAGGACAGGGAGTACCTATGAGCAGTACTTC.

This sequence joins TRBV11-1 and TRBJ1-5, with D perhaps TRBD1 (5 bases). With 5 bases removed from V and 13 bases from J, the gap between germline ends came to 24 bases. CDR1 and CDR2 from the germline V gene are SGHAT and FQDESV (reference sequence). The CDR3 is made up of 15 amino acids. CDR3 protein: CASSLGRGLNQLQHF. CDR3 nucleotide sequence: TGTGCCAGCAGCCTGGGACGGGGATTGAATCAGCTTCAGCATTTT.

The sample holds many counts of this clonotype. The chain is built from TRBV5-4 and TRBJ2-1; D gene uncertain. Germline V CDR1 and CDR2: SGHNT, YYREEE (reference sequence). V was trimmed by 4 bases and J by 4 bases, leaving 15 bases between them. The CDR3 extends over 15 amino acids. As DNA, the CDR3 is TGTGCCAGCAGCCCCGCGACCCTTCCTTACAATGAGCAGTTCTTC. Encoded protein: CASSPATLPYNEQFF. Supplemented by reference TRBV5-4 and TRBJ2-1, the full variable domain reads ETGVTQSPTHLIKTRGQQVTLRCSSQSGHNTVSWYQQALGQGPQFIFQYYREEENGRGNFPPRFSGLQFPNYSSELNVNALELDDSALYLCASSPATLPYNEQFFGPGTRLTVL.

In nucleotides, the CDR3 is TGTGCCAGTAGCACGGGACTAGCGGTCACCGGGGAGCTGTTTTTT. Translation gives CASSTGLAVTGELFF. The chain has TRBV11-2 and TRBJ2-2, with TRBD2 identical over 11 bases. The germline gives CDR1 SGHAT, CDR2 FQNNGV. The CDR3 spans 15 residues. V lost 9 bases to trimming and J lost 4 bases; unmatched junction nucleotides: 7.

Many counts were recorded for this clonotype. This rearrangement joins TRBV12-3 or TRBV12-4 to TRBJ2-7; perhaps TRBD2 as D (6 bases). The CDR3 runs 14 residues. Trimming removed 3 bases at V and 2 bases at J, with 11 bases between. CDR3 loop: CASSFGGGTYEQYF. As DNA, the CDR3 is TGTGCCAGCAGTTTCGGGGGAGGAACCTACGAGCAGTACTTC.

This rearrangement joins TRBV11-2 to TRBJ2-1; the D gene is possibly TRBD1 (5 bases). The CDR3 runs to 12 residues. Trimming stripped 9 bases from V and 13 bases from J, with 19 bases between. The V gene's germline CDR1 is SGHAT and CDR2 FQNNGV. In nucleotides, the CDR3 is TGTGCCAGAAGCAAAGGACATGGCGGCCAGTTCTTC. Encoded protein: CARSKGHGGQFF.